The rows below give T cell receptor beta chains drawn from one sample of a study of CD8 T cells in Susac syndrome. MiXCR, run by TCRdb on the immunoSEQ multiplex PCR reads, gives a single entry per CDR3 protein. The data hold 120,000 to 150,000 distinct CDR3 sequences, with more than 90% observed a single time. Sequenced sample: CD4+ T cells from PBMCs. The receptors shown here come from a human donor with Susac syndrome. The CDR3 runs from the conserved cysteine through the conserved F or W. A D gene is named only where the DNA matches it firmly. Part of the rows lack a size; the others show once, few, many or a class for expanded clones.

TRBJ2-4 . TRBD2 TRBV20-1 TGCAGTGCTCCACTAGCGGGTAGAGCCAAAAACATTCAGTACTTC CSAPLAGRAKNIQYF
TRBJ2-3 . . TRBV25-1 TGTGCCAGCAGTGATCGGTGGGGGACTAGCACAGATACGCAGTATTTT CASSDRWGTSTDTQYF
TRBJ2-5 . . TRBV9 TGTGCCAGCAGCGTAGCCCCATTGGGGGCGACCCAGTACTTC CASSVAPLGATQYF
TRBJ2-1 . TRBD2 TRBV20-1 TGCAGTGCTAGAGGCCTAGCGGGGGGGCAGTTCTTC CSARGLAGGQFF
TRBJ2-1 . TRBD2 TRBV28 TGTGCCAGCAGTTTATCGGGGGGCTACAATGAGCAGTTCTTC CASSLSGGYNEQFF
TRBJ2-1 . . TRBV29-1 TGCAGCGTTGCCCCCAAAAACTACAATGAGCAGTTCTTC CSVAPKNYNEQFF
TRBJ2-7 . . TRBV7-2 TGTGCCAGCAGCTTAGGCGGGACAGTGGGACCCTACGAGCAGTACTTC CASSLGGTVGPYEQYF
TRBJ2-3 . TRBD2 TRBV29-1 TGCAGCGGACTAGCGGGGTTCACAGATACGCAGTATTTT CSGLAGFTDTQYF
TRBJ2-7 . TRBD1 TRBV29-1 TGCAGCGTCCGTCTTGCGGGACAGGGGGCTTGGGAGCAGTACTTC CSVRLAGQGAWEQYF
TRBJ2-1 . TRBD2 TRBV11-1 TGTGCCAGCAGACGGACTAGCGGGAGCTCCTACAATGAGCAGTTCTTC CASRRTSGSSYNEQFF
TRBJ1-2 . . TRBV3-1 TGTGCCAGCAGCGACACAGCGGGACTAATCTATGGCTACACCTTC CASSDTAGLIYGYTF
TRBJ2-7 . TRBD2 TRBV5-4 TGTGCCAGCAGCTGGGGGGGACGGAACTCCTACGAGCAGTACTTC CASSWGGRNSYEQYF
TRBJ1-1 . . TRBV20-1 TGCAGTGCTAGAGAGGGGGGGGGTTACACTGAAGCTTTCTTT CSAREGGGYTEAFF
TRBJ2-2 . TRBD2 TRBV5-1 TGCGCCAGCAGCCCCGGGGGGGCGCCCACCGGGGAGCTGTTTTTT CASSPGGAPTGELFF
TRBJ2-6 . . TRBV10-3 TGTGCCATCAGTGAGCCTGGCCTAGGAGGAACTGGGGCCAACGTCCTGACTTTC CAISEPGLGGTGANVLTF
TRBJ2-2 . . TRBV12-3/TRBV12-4 TGTGCCAGCAGTAGGCGGGGACAGGGGCTAGCGGGAGATCCCGGGGAGCTGTTTTTT CASSRRGQGLAGDPGELFF
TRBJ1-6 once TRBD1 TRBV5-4 TGTGCCAGCAGTTTCCCCGGGACAGGCAATTCACCCCTCCACTTT CASSFPGTGNSPLHF
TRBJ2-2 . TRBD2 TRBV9 TGTGCCAGCAGCGCGACCGCCGGAGCGGGGGGTACCGGGGAGCTGTTTTTT CASSATAGAGGTGELFF
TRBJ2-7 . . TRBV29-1 TGCAGCGCCGCACGGGGGTTGTACGAGCAGTACTTC CSAARGLYEQYF
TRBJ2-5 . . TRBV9 TGTGCCAGCAGCCCGGTAGGGGGTGGAGAGACCCAGTACTTC CASSPVGGGETQYF
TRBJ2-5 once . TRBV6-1 TGTGCCAGCAGCAAGTCAGGGGTGAGGAAAGAGACCCAGTACTTC CASSKSGVRKETQYF
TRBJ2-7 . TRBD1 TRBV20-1 TGCAGTGTAGGACAGGGGAGATACGAGCAGTACTTC CSVGQGRYEQYF
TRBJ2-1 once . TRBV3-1 TGTGCCAGCAGCCAATTCTCCCAAAATGAGCAGTTCTTC CASSQFSQNEQFF
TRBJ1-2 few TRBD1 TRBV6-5 TGTGCCAGCAGTTTAAACAGGGGCAAGGCTGGCTACACCTTC CASSLNRGKAGYTF
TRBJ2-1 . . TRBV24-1 TGTGCCACCAGTGACCGCGCTGTTCTCGATGAGCAGTTCTTC CATSDRAVLDEQFF
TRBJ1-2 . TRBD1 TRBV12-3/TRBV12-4 TGTGCCAGCAGTCCACGCCGGACAGGGGGCTATGGCTACACCTTC CASSPRRTGGYGYTF
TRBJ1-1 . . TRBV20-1 TGCAGTGCTAGAGAGCCGAAGAGCGAAGCTTTCTTT CSAREPKSEAFF
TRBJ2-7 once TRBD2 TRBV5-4 TGTGCCAGCAGCTCAACCTGGACTAGCGGGACCTACGAGCAGTACTTC CASSSTWTSGTYEQYF
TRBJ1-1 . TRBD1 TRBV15 TGTGCCACCAGACTGGACAGGGCGAACACTGAAGCTTTCTTT CATRLDRANTEAFF
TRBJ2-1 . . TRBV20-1 TGCAGTGCTAGTCCGGGTTCCTACAATGAGCAGTTCTTC CSASPGSYNEQFF
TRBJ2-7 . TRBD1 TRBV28 TGTGCCATCCAGGGGGCGCCCACCTACGAGCAGTACTTC CAIQGAPTYEQYF
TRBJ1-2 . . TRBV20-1 TGCAGTGCGGGACGAACTACTAACTATGGCTACACCTTC CSAGRTTNYGYTF
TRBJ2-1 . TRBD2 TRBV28 TGTGCCAGCAGAGAGGGCGGGAGGGCCTCAAATGAGCAGTTCTTC CASREGGRASNEQFF
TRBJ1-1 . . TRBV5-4 TGTGCCAGCAGCTCGGACAGTAACACTGAAGCTTTCTTT CASSSDSNTEAFF
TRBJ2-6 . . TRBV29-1 TGCAGCGTTTACAGTTGTTGCTCCTCTGGGGCCAACGTCCTGACTTTC CSVYSCCSSGANVLTF
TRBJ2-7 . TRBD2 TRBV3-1 TGTGCCAGCAGCCGTTGGGGGGGGAGAAGCGACGAGCAGTACTTC CASSRWGGRSDEQYF
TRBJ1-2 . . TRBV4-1 TGCGCCAGCAGCCAATCAGGCCTTGGTGGCTACACCTTC CASSQSGLGGYTF
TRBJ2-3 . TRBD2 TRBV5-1 TGCGCCAGCAGCTCCCCATCGGGGGGGAGCATCACAGATACGCAGTATTTT CASSSPSGGSITDTQYF